Listed here are 4 T cell receptor beta chains from one sample, sequenced in a study of Graves' ophthalmopathy and Graves' hyperthyroidism. From RNA, the CDR3 regions of TCR beta chains were amplified and sequenced. The library came from an HTBI-primed first-round RT-PCR and a second-round multiplex PCR. TCRdb reprocessed the multiplex PCR reads via MiXCR and lists one record per CDR3 protein. The data show a few hundred thousand distinct CDR3 sequences, approximately 37% seen once. The sample comprised peripheral blood or thyroid tissue (not recorded which). These receptor sequences come from an adult man with Graves' hyperthyroidism.

V gene TRBV19 combines with J gene TRBJ1-5; a possible D gene is TRBD1 (5 bases). This CDR3 has 14 residues. Germline CDR1 reads LNHDA; CDR2 reads SQIVND (reference sequence). V gave up 6 bases and J gave up 1 base, with 10 bases separating them. Here the CDR3 reads CASRWDGSNQPQHF. The CDR3 DNA sequence: TGTGCCAGTAGATGGGACGGCAGCAATCAGCCCCAGCATTTT.

The chain recombines TRBV19 with TRBJ1-2; 7 bases are a match to TRBD1. Germline loops: CDR1 LNHDA, CDR2 SQIVND (reference sequence). The CDR3 length is 17 residues. After removal of 5 bases from V and 1 base from J, the junction contained 13 bases not matched to a gene. CDR3: CASSASPRTGDNYGYTF. In DNA, the CDR3 is TGTGCCAGTAGTGCTTCACCTAGGACAGGTGATAACTATGGCTACACCTTC.

Comment on this clonotype: No conserved phenylalanine or tryptophan is present at the end of the CDR3, so a read error is the likely explanation. Because the CDR3's place on the DNA is in doubt, the DNA is left out and the CDR3 is given as listed by TCRdb. The gene calls are TRBV12-3 or TRBV12-4 and TRBJ1-1. The CDR3 is 8 residues long, ends included. The CDR3 spells CASSFNGE.

This clonotype came up many times. The J gene is TRBJ1-1, the V gene TRBV20-1, with 7 nucleotides matching TRBD1. CDR1 is DFQATT and CDR2 is SNEGSKA in the germline V gene (reference sequence). V was clipped by 5 bases and J by 1 base; unmatched bases: 7. The length of the CDR3 is 14 residues. The CDR3 sequence is CSAPRTGKNTEAFF. Written as DNA, the CDR3 is TGCAGTGCTCCCCGGACAGGAAAGAACACTGAAGCTTTCTTT.